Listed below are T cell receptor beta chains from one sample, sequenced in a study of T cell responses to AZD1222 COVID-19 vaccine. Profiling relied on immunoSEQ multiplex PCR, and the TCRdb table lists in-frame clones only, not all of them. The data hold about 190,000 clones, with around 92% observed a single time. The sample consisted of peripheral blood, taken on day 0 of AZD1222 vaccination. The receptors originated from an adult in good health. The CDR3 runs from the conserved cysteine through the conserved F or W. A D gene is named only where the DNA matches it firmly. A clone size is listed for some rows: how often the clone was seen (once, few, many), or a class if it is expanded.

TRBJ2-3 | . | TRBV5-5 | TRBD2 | TGTGCCAGCAGCTACCTGAGGGGCGGGAGTGGCACAGATACGCAGTATTTT | CASSYLRGGSGTDTQYF
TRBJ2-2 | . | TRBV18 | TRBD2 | TGTGCCAGCTCGCTGAGACTAGCGGATTACACCGGGGAGCTGTTTTTT | CASSLRLADYTGELFF
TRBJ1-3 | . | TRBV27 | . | TGTGCCAGCAGTTTACAGGGCGCTGGAAACACCATATATTTT | CASSLQGAGNTIYF
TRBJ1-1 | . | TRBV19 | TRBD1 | TGTGCCAGTAGCTCTCCGGGACAGGGAGGCCTTAACACTGAAGCTTTCTTT | CASSSPGQGGLNTEAFF
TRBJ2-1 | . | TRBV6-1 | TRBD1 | TGTGCCAGCAGTGCAATACAGGGGTCGGGCAATGAGCAGTTCTTC | CASSAIQGSGNEQFF
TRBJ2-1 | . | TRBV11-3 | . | TGTGCCAGCAGCGTGGGGAGCAGCTCCTACAATGAGCAGTTCTTC | CASSVGSSSYNEQFF
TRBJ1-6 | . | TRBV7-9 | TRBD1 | TGTGCCAGCAGCAAGAAACAGGGGTCCTATAATTCACCCCTCCACTTT | CASSKKQGSYNSPLHF
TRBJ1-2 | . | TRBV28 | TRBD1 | TGTGCCAGCAGTTTATACCGAAGGTTCGGGACAGGGGAGGGCCAAGCTAACTATGGCTACACCTTC | CASSLYRRFGTGEGQANYGYTF
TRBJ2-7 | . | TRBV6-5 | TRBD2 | TGTGCCAGCACCGGAGGGACTAGCGGAACCTACGAGCAGTACTTC | CASTGGTSGTYEQYF
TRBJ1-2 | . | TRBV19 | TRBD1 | TGTGCCAGTAGTATCCTTTCAGGGGGCGCAGGTGGCTACACCTTC | CASSILSGGAGGYTF
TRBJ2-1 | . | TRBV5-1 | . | TGCGCCAGCTCCCTAGATGCGGGATTTGAGCAGTTCTTC | CASSLDAGFEQFF
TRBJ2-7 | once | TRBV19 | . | TGTGCCAGTAGTATCCGGGGCTACGAGCAGTACTTC | CASSIRGYEQYF
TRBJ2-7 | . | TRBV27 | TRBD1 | TGTGCCAGCACCCCGGGGACAGGGCTAACCTACGAGCAGTACTTC | CASTPGTGLTYEQYF
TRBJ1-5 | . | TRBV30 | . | TGTGCCTGGAGTGTTGAGGGGTACCAGCCCCAGCATTTT | CAWSVEGYQPQHF
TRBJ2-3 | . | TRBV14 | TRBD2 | TGTGCCAGCAGTCCGACTAGCGGTGGGCCATATACGCAGTATTTT | CASSPTSGGPYTQYF
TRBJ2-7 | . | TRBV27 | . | TGTGCCAGCAGTCTGGGGTCGAGCTCCTACGAGCAGTACTTC | CASSLGSSSYEQYF
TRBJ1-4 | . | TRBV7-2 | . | TGTGCCAGCAGCTTAGCGGTAGAAAATGAAAAACTGTTTTTT | CASSLAVENEKLFF
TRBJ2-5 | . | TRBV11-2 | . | TGTGCCAGCAGCACGATAGGAAACCAAGAGACCCAGTACTTC | CASSTIGNQETQYF
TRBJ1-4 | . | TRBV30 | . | TGTGCCTGGAGTGTATCTGCAACTAATGAAAAACTGTTTTTT | CAWSVSATNEKLFF
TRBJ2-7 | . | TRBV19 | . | TGTGCCAGTAGTGCAGGCAACTACGAGCAGTACTTC | CASSAGNYEQYF
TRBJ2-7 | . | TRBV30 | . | TGTGCCTGGAGTCCCCCTAGGGTTGGCGAGCAGTACTTC | CAWSPPRVGEQYF
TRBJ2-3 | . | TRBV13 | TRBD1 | TGTGCCAGCAGCTTATCGACAGGGGGTGGAGATACGCAGTATTTT | CASSLSTGGGDTQYF
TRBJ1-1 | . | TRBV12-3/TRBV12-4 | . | TGTGCCAGCCGTACAGGGAAAAACACTGAAGCTTTCTTT | CASRTGKNTEAFF
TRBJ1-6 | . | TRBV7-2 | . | TGTGCCAGCAGCACTCGACATGACTCACCCCTCCACTTT | CASSTRHDSPLHF
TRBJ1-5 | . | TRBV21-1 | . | TGTGCCAGCAGATCGGGCAATCAGCCCCAGCATTTT | CASRSGNQPQHF
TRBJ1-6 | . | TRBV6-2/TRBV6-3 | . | TGTGCCAGCAGTACCCCGCGGGGGGGGCTTAAATCACCCCTCCACTTT | CASSTPRGGLKSPLHF
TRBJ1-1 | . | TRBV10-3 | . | TGTGCCATCAGTTTCGAGCGGAACACTGAAGCTTTCTTT | CAISFERNTEAFF
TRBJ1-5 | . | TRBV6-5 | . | TGTGCCAGCAGCCCCCCGGTGCCCCAGCATTTT | CASSPPVPQHF
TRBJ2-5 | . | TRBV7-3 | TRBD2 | TGTGCCAGCAGCTCTGGGACTAGCCAAGAGACCCAGTACTTC | CASSSGTSQETQYF
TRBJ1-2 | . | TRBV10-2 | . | TGCGCCAGCAGTGAGTCGGCGGAACCGTCGAACTATGGCTACACCTTC | CASSESAEPSNYGYTF
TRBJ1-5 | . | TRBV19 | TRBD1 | TGTGCCAGTACCAACCGGGACAGTGTAACTCAGCCCCAGCATTTT | CASTNRDSVTQPQHF
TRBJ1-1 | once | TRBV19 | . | TGTGCCAGTAGTACGGCCAGAGCGAACACTGAAGCTTTCTTT | CASSTARANTEAFF
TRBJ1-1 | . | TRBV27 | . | TGTGCCAGCAGTTTATCGAGGACGAACACTGAAGCTTTCTTT | CASSLSRTNTEAFF
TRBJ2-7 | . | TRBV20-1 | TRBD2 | TGCAGTGCTAGTGGTCTGACTAGCCAAAGGTACGAGCAGTACTTC | CSASGLTSQRYEQYF
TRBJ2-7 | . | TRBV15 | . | TGTGCCACCAGCAGAGAAAGGGACCTAGGGCAGTACTTC | CATSRERDLGQYF
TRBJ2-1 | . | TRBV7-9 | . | TGTGCCAGCGAATCCTGGGGTTCCTACAATGAGCAGTTCTTC | CASESWGSYNEQFF
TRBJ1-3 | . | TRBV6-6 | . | TGTGCCAGCAGTTACGTGAACTCTGGAAACACCATATATTTT | CASSYVNSGNTIYF
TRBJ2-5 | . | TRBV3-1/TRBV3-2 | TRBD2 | TGTGCCAGCAGCCAGACAGCGGGAGCCACCCAGTACTTC | CASSQTAGATQYF
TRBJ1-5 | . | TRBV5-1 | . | TGCGCCAGCAGCTTGGCCGGACAGTTCAATCAGCCCCAGCATTTT | CASSLAGQFNQPQHF
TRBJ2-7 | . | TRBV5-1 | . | TGCGCCAGCAGCTTGGGGGACTCCATCTACGAGCAGTACTTC | CASSLGDSIYEQYF
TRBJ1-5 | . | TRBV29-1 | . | TGCAGCACATGGGACGGCCCCAATCAGCCCCAGCATTTT | CSTWDGPNQPQHF
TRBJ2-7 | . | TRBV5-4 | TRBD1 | TGTGCCAGCAGCTCTGGGGGACAGAACTACGAGCAGTACTTC | CASSSGGQNYEQYF
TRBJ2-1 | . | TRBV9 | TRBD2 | TGTGCCAGCAGCACTCGGACTAGCGGGGCCGATGAGCAGTTCTTC | CASSTRTSGADEQFF
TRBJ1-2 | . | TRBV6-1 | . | TGTGCCAGCAGTGAAGCCTCGGCAGAGCCTAACTATGGCTACACCTTC | CASSEASAEPNYGYTF